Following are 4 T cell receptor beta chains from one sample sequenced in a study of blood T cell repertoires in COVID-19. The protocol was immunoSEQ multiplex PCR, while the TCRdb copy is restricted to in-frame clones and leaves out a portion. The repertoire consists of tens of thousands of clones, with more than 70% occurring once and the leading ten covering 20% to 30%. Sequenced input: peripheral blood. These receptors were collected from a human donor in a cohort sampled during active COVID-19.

CDR3 bases: TGTGCCAGCAGTTTTTCAAATGAGCAGTTCTTC. Its translation: CASSFSNEQFF. The chain has TRBV28 and TRBJ2-1; no clear D. Trimming took off 3 bases at V and 7 bases at J, with 4 bases between the two ends. The CDR3 consists of 11 residues. Per the germline V gene, CDR1 is MDHEN and CDR2 is SYDVKM. Full variable domain (missing parts from reference TRBV28 and TRBJ2-1): DVKVTQSSRYLVKRTGEKVFLECVQDMDHENMFWYRQDPGLGLRLIYFSYDVKMKEKGDIPEGYSVSREKKERFSLILESASTNQTSMYLCASSFSNEQFFGPGTRLTVL.

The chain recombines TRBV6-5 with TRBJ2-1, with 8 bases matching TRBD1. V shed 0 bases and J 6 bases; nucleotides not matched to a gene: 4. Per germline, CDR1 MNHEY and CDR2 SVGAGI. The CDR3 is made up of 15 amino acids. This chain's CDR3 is CASSYSGTGTNEQFF. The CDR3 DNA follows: TGTGCCAGCAGTTACTCCGGGACAGGAACCAATGAGCAGTTCTTC.

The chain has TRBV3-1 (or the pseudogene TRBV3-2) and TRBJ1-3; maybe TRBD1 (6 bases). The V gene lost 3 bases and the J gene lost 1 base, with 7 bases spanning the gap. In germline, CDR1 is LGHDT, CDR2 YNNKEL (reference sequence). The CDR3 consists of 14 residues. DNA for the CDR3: TGTGCCAGCAGCCAGGACAGATCTGGAAACACCATATATTTT. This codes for CASSQDRSGNTIYF.

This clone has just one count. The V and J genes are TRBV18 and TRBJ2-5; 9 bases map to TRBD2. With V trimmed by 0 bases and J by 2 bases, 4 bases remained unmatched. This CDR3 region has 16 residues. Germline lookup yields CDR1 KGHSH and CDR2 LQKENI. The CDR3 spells CASSPPGLAGQETQYF. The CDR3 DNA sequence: TGTGCCAGCTCACCACCCGGCCTAGCGGGACAAGAGACCCAGTACTTC.